Listed here are 28 T cell receptor beta chains from one sample, sequenced in a study of blood T cell repertoires in COVID-19. Assay used: immunoSEQ multiplex PCR; TCRdb lists only in-frame clones, some missing. The table records 130,000 or so clones, roughly 80% of them present only once. The sample was PBMCs or T cells enriched from blood (not recorded which). These receptors came from a man aged 35 to 55 with acute COVID-19.

V and J are TRBV6-5 and TRBJ2-2; tentatively, D is TRBD2 (6 bases). CDR1 and CDR2 (germline): MNHEY, SVGAGI. Trimming cost V 6 bases and J 4 bases, with 12 bases left between them. The CDR3 runs 14 residues. Here the CDR3 DNA reads TGTGCCAGCAGCAGTAGCGGCTTCACCGGGGAGCTGTTTTTT. Amino acids: CASSSSGFTGELFF.

The chain employs TRBV27 and TRBJ1-2; no clear D. The germline V and J ends were trimmed by 3 bases and 1 base, with 6 bases remaining between them. Germline V lookup: CDR1 MNHEY, CDR2 SMNVEV (reference sequence). This CDR3 comprises 13 residues. The CDR3 protein is CASSLTLNYGYTF. DNA for the CDR3: TGTGCCAGCAGTTTGACACTTAACTATGGCTACACCTTC.

V and J are TRBV21-1 and TRBJ2-3; the DNA was not compared with TRBD2, the D call given in the table. TRBV21-1 corresponds to a pseudogene. The CDR3 is made up of 16 amino acids. The CDR3, as DNA: TGTGCCAGCCAAGGAAAGCGGGGGCACAGCACAGATACGCAGTATTTT. Amino acids: CASQGKRGHSTDTQYF.

The chain combines TRBV27 with TRBJ2-1; TRBD2 matches 14 bases. Germline CDR1 reads MNHEY; CDR2 reads SMNVEV (reference sequence). The CDR3 length is 16 residues. The V segment lost 4 bases and the J segment 7 bases; nucleotides outside the gene matches: 6. Written as DNA, the CDR3 is TGTGCCAGCAGTTCGGGACTAGCGGGAGTTTTGAATGAGCAGTTCTTC. Its protein product is CASSSGLAGVLNEQFF.

DNA for the CDR3: TGCGCCAGCAGTCAATTTAATCTTCTCTCCTACGAGCAGTACTTC. This encodes CASSQFNLLSYEQYF. The genes are TRBV23-1 and TRBJ2-7; D is unclear. TRBV23-1 is reported as an ORF; its role is uncertain. The CDR3 extends over 15 amino acids. V gave up 1 base and J gave up 0 bases, with 10 bases separating them.

The chain uses TRBV24-1 and TRBJ2-7, with TRBD2 matching over 10 bases. This CDR3 spans 16 amino acids. Germline V gives CDR1 KGHDR, CDR2 SFDVKD. The ends lost 3 bases at V and 2 bases at J; junction bases unmatched: 6. CDR3 amino acids: CATSDPEREGTYEQYF. The CDR3 DNA sequence: TGTGCCACCAGTGATCCCGAGCGGGAGGGAACCTACGAGCAGTACTTC.

CDR3 nucleotides: TGTGCCAGCAGCGGCAGGGGGCTGAGGGATTCACCCCTCCACTTT. It is translated as CASSGRGLRDSPLHF. The chain links TRBV7-2 to TRBJ1-6, with 8 bases fitting TRBD1. This CDR3 comprises 15 residues. Germline trimming cut 5 bases from V and 8 bases from J; bases unmatched to any gene: 8. Germline values: CDR1 SGHTA, CDR2 FQGNSA.

The chain couples TRBV30 to TRBJ1-5, with D possibly matching TRBD1 (6 bases). V was pared by 3 bases and J by 6 bases, with 12 bases between. There are 13 residues in the CDR3. Per the germline V gene, CDR1 is GTSNPN and CDR2 is SVGIG (reference sequence). The CDR3 coding sequence is TGTGCCTGGAGCCAGGGGTTTGGTCAGCCCCAGCATTTT. This translates into CAWSQGFGQPQHF.

This sequence joins TRBV6-5 and TRBJ2-5, with 7 bases lining up with TRBD1. CDR3 size: 15 residues. Germline V gives CDR1 MNHEY, CDR2 SVGAGI. With 6 bases clipped from V and 9 bases from J, the junction kept 16 bases outside the gene matches. This CDR3 reads CASRVQGRGFEAQYF. CDR3 DNA sequence: TGTGCCAGCAGAGTACAGGGGAGAGGGTTTGAGGCCCAGTACTTC.

V gene TRBV5-1 combines with J gene TRBJ2-7; TRBD2 matches at 12 bases. CDR3 size: 16 residues. Germline V gene lookup returns CDR1 SGHRS and CDR2 YFSETQ. V shed 5 bases and J 5 bases; nucleotides not matched to a gene: 11. Written as DNA, the CDR3 is TGCGCCAGCAGAGGTAACCTAGCGGGAGGGCCCCACGAGCAGTACTTC. It yields the protein CASRGNLAGGPHEQYF.

The rearrangement links TRBV5-1 to TRBJ1-1; TRBD1 aligns across 9 bases. The CDR3 is made up of 19 amino acids. Trimming at V came to 0 bases and at J to 3 bases, leaving 15 bases not matched to a gene. CDR1 is SGHRS and CDR2 is YFSETQ in the germline V gene. DNA for the CDR3: TGCGCCAGCAGCTTGGGATCCCCCGGGACAGGGCCCCTATACACTGAAGCTTTCTTT. Its translation: CASSLGSPGTGPLYTEAFF.

The rearrangement links TRBV4-2 to TRBJ1-3, with D possibly TRBD1 on 6 matching bases. Germline lookup yields CDR1 LGHNA and CDR2 YNFKEQ. V was trimmed by 4 bases and J by 0 bases, leaving 13 bases between them. This CDR3 comprises 16 residues. CDR3 DNA sequence: TGTGCCAGCAGCCCAAACAGGGCCAGCTCTGGAAACACCATATATTTT. Protein: CASSPNRASSGNTIYF.

The V gene is TRBV29-1, the J gene TRBJ1-4; D not certain. The CDR3 contains 13 residues. Trimming shortened V by 7 bases and J by 3 bases, and 12 bases separated the two germline ends. Germline V gene lookup returns CDR1 SQVTM and CDR2 ANQGSEA. In DNA form, the CDR3 reads TGCAGCGCTAAACAGAGGGCTAATGAAAAACTGTTTTTT. Translated, it gives CSAKQRANEKLFF. Combining the CDR3 with reference TRBV29-1 and TRBJ1-4 gives the whole variable domain SAVISQKPSRDICQRGTSLTIQCQVDSQVTMMFWYRQQPGQSLTLIATANQGSEATYESGFVIDKFPISRPNLTFSTLTVSNMSPEDSSIYLCSAKQRANEKLFFGSGTQLSVL.

The chain couples TRBV9 to TRBJ1-4; TRBD1 aligns across 11 bases. The ends lost 3 bases at V and 8 bases at J; junction bases unmatched: 6. Germline CDR1 SGDLS, CDR2 YYNGEE. The CDR3 has 15 amino acids. The CDR3 loop is CASSAGQGAGEKLFF. The DNA of the CDR3 is TGTGCCAGCAGCGCCGGACAGGGGGCGGGAGAAAAACTGTTTTTT.

The genes are TRBV28 and TRBJ2-1; D is undetermined. The germline CDR1 and CDR2 sequences are MDHEN and SYDVKM. The CDR3 consists of 14 residues. Between the trimmed V and J ends, which lost 3 bases and 2 bases, there was a span of 8 bases. This CDR3 is CASSFDQAYNEQFF. CDR3 sequence (DNA): TGTGCCAGCAGTTTCGACCAGGCCTACAATGAGCAGTTCTTC.

The rearrangement joins TRBV6-4 to TRBJ1-1; D is unclear. Trimming pared 6 bases from V and 5 bases from J, leaving 13 bases between. Germline V gene data show CDR1 as MRHNA and CDR2 as SNTAGT. CDR3 size: 13 residues. Written as DNA, the CDR3 is TGTGCCAGCAGCCTCACCGCGGGAACTGAAGCTTTCTTT. Its translation: CASSLTAGTEAFF.

This chain connects TRBV6-4 to TRBJ1-2, with D possibly being TRBD1 (5 bases). Germline CDR1 reads MRHNA; CDR2 reads SNTAGT. The CDR3 has 12 residues. The ends were cut back, 6 bases at V and 3 bases at J, with 8 bases in the middle. The CDR3 DNA is TGTGCCAGCAGCGACAGCGACTATGGCTACACCTTC. It translates to CASSDSDYGYTF.

The rearrangement joins TRBV6-2 or TRBV6-3 to TRBJ2-3; D call uncertain. This CDR3 spans 14 amino acids. Deletions cut 1 base from V and 5 bases from J, with 10 bases between. Germline V lookup: CDR1 MNHEY, CDR2 SVGEGT. CDR3 bases: TGTGCCAGCAGTTACTTCGGTCCGGGAGATACGCAGTATTTT. Encoded protein: CASSYFGPGDTQYF.

This clone has just one count. The V and J genes are TRBV2 and TRBJ2-1; D is possibly TRBD1 (6 bases). V was cut by 0 bases and J by 7 bases, with 22 bases left in between. The CDR3 is made up of 18 amino acids. In germline, CDR1 is SNHLY, CDR2 FYNNEI. The CDR3 here is CASSEALRGRGSSNEQFF. The CDR3 bases are TGTGCCAGCAGTGAAGCGCTTCGGGGCAGGGGATCGAGTAATGAGCAGTTCTTC.

DNA for the CDR3: TGTGCCAGTTCCGGGGGGCAGAGAGATACGCAGTATTTT. This encodes CASSGGQRDTQYF. The chain is built from TRBV19 and TRBJ2-3; D might be TRBD2 (7 bases). Per the germline V gene, CDR1 is LNHDA and CDR2 is SQIVND (reference sequence). V shed 8 bases and J shed 5 bases, with 14 bases lying between them. The CDR3 covers 13 residues.

This sequence joins TRBV5-1 and TRBJ2-7, with TRBD2 matching 13 bases. V was clipped by 1 base and J by 2 bases; unmatched bases: 3. The length of the CDR3 is 16 residues. The germline V gene has CDR1 SGHRS and CDR2 YFSETQ. CDR3 DNA sequence: TGCGCCAGCAGCTTGACTAGCGGGGGGGGAACCTACGAGCAGTACTTC. Its protein is CASSLTSGGGTYEQYF.

The rearrangement uses TRBV6-5 and TRBJ1-2, with D unresolved. CDR3 length: 13 residues. Germline CDR1 reads MNHEY; CDR2 reads SVGAGI. V lost 7 bases to trimming and J lost 4 bases, with 13 bases between them. This CDR3 reads CASKEGSGYGYTF. The CDR3 DNA sequence: TGTGCCAGCAAGGAGGGCTCAGGCTATGGCTACACCTTC.

V and J are TRBV6-5 and TRBJ2-2; 11 nucleotides match TRBD1. V trimming: 10 bases; J trimming: 5 bases; junction bases outside the gene matches: 3. The CDR3 loop spans 13 amino acids. Germline lookup yields CDR1 MNHEY and CDR2 SVGAGI. CDR3 DNA sequence: TGTGCCACAGGACAGGGGGCGACCGGGGAGCTGTTTTTT. As protein: CATGQGATGELFF.

This rearrangement joins TRBV4-2 to TRBJ1-6; 9 bases fit TRBD1. Germline-derived CDR1 and CDR2 are LGHNA and YNFKEQ. The V and J ends lost 1 base and 10 bases, in that order; junction bases with no gene match: 8. This CDR3 has 16 residues. The CDR3 nucleotides read TGTGCCAGCAGCCAAGGGGGACGACAGGGGGAATCACCCCTCCACTTT. Translated: CASSQGGRQGESPLHF.

The chain is built from TRBV19 and TRBJ2-7, with D tentatively TRBD1 (5 bases). This CDR3 comprises 18 residues. V was pared by 6 bases and J by 0 bases, with 24 bases between. Germline loops: CDR1 LNHDA, CDR2 SQIVND (reference sequence). CDR3 protein: CASSLDTAVKGSSYEQYF. In nucleotides, the CDR3 is TGTGCCAGTAGCCTGGACACGGCAGTCAAAGGAAGCTCCTACGAGCAGTACTTC.

This clone was detected only once. The rearrangement uses TRBV6-5 and TRBJ2-2, with 7 bases lining up with TRBD1. Looked up from germline, CDR1 is MNHEY and CDR2 is SVGAGI. With V trimmed by 7 bases and J by 7 bases, 12 bases remained unmatched. The CDR3 contains 15 residues. CDR3 nucleotides: TGTGCCAGCACGGGACAGAGGGGAGATGGCGGGGAGCTGTTTTTT. Amino acids: CASTGQRGDGGELFF.

The chain combines TRBV28 with TRBJ1-6; D is unclear. Trimming removed 6 bases at V and 8 bases at J, with 11 bases between. The CDR3 has 13 amino acids. Germline CDR1 and CDR2: MDHEN and SYDVKM. CDR3 nucleotides: TGTGCCAGCAGGGGCCTTCCGGATTCACCCCTCCACTTT. As protein: CASRGLPDSPLHF.

The J gene is TRBJ2-3, the V gene TRBV28; D perhaps matches TRBD2 (7 bases). Germline V gene sequence: CDR1 MDHEN, CDR2 SYDVKM. This CDR3 spans 19 amino acids. Trimming stripped 4 bases from V and 1 base from J, with 24 bases between. The CDR3 spells CASSSSGGGGIIGTDTQYF. Here the CDR3 DNA reads TGTGCCAGCAGTTCCAGTGGGGGCGGGGGTATCATTGGCACAGATACGCAGTATTTT.